These 3 T cell receptor beta chains were all obtained from the same sample, sequenced in a study of blood T cell repertoires in COVID-19 (dated by TCRdb to about 2020). The library was made by the immunoSEQ multiplex PCR assay. Held by TCRdb, this immuneACCESS table contains in-frame sequences only and omits some clones. Under half of the omission traces to an unresolved V gene where checked; the cause of the rest is unknown. The sample table contains some 180,000 clones; only one count was recorded for 85% to 90% of them. Less than 3% of the sample is in the top ten clones. The source material was peripheral blood. The receptors derive from a woman of 80 years or more with COVID-19, enrolled during active disease.

This clone came up once. The chain combines TRBV9 with TRBJ2-5; D unresolved. The V gene's germline CDR1 is SGDLS and CDR2 YYNGEE. The CDR3 sequence is 15 residues long. V shed 0 bases and J shed 3 bases, with 12 bases lying between them. CDR3 region: CASSVEPGPKETQYF. In DNA, the CDR3 is TGTGCCAGCAGCGTAGAACCGGGTCCCAAAGAGACCCAGTACTTC.

This chain joins TRBV5-4 and TRBJ1-1, with a weak D call TRBD1 (6 bases). CDR3 length: 14 amino acids. Germline CDR1 reads SGHNT; CDR2 reads YYREEE (reference sequence). V was cut by 4 bases and J by 1 base, with 11 bases left in between. The CDR3 region has the DNA TGTGCCAGCAGCCGGGACACAAAGAACACTGAAGCTTTCTTT. It codes for CASSRDTKNTEAFF.

The J gene is TRBJ1-1, the V gene TRBV3-1 (or the pseudogene TRBV3-2); D unclear. CDR3 length: 11 residues. V lost 4 bases, J lost 11 bases, and 11 bases lay in between. Germline loops: CDR1 LGHDT, CDR2 YNNKEL (reference sequence). The chain's CDR3 is CASSPGRRAFF. Written as DNA, the CDR3 is TGTGCCAGCAGCCCGGGGAGGCGGGCTTTCTTT.